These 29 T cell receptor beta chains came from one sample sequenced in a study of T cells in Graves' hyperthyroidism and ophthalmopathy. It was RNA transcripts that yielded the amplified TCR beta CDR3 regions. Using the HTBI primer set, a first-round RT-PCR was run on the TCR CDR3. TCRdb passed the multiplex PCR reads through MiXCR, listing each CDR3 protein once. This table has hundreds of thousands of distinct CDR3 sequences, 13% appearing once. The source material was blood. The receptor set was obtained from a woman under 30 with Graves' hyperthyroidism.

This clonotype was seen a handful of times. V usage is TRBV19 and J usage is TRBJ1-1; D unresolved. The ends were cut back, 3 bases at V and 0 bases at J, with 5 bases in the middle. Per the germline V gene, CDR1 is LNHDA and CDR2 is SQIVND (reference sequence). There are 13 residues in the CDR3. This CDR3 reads CASSMDLNTEAFF. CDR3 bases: TGTGCCAGTAGTATGGACTTGAACACTGAAGCTTTCTTT.

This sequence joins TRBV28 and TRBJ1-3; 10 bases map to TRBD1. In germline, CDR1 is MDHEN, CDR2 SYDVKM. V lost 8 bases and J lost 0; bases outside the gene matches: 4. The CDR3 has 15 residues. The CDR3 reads CASGTGVPSGNTIYF. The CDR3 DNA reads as TGTGCCAGCGGGACAGGGGTACCCTCTGGAAACACCATATATTTT.

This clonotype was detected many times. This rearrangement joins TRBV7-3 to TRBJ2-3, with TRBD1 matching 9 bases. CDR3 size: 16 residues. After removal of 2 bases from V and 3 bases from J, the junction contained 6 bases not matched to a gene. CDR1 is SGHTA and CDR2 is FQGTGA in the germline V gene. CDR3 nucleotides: TGTGCCAGCAGCTTATGGGGACAGGGTGGGACAGATACGCAGTATTTT. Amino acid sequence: CASSLWGQGGTDTQYF.

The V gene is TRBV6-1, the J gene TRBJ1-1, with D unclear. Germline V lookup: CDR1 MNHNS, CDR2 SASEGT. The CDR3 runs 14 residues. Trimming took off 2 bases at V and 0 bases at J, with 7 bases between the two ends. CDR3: CASSELFMNTEAFF. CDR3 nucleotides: TGTGCCAGCAGTGAACTCTTCATGAACACTGAAGCTTTCTTT.

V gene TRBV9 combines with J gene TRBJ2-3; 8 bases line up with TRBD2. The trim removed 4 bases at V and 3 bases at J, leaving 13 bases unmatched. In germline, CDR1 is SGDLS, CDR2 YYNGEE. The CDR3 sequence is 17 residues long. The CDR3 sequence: CASSPIDGGGGTDTQYF. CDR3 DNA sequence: TGTGCCAGCAGCCCAATTGATGGCGGCGGGGGGACAGATACGCAGTATTTT.

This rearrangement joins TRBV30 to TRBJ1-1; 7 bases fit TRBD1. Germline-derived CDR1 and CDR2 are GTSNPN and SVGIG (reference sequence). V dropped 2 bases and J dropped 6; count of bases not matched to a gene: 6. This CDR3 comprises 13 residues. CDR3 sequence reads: CAWSSGTAPEAFF. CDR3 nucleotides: TGTGCCTGGAGTTCCGGGACAGCCCCTGAAGCTTTCTTT.

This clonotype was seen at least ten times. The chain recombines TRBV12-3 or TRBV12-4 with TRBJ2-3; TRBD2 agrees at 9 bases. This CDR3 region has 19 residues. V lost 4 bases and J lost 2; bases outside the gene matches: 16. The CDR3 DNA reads TGTGCCAGCAGTTCCCGCCAACTAGCGGGCGTAGCAGACACAGATACGCAGTATTTT. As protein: CASSSRQLAGVADTDTQYF.

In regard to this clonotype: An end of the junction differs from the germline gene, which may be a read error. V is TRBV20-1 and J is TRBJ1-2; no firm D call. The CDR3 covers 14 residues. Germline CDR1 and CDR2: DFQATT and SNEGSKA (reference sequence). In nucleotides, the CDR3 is TGCAGTCCAAACCCTCATCCGGGCTTCTATGACTACACCTTC. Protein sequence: CSPNPHPGFYDYTF.

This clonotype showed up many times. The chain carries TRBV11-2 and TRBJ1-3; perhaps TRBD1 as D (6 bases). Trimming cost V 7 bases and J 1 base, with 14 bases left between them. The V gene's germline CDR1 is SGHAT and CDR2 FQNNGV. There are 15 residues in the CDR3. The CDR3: CASTGQLISGNTIYF. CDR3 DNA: TGTGCCAGCACCGGACAGCTTATTTCTGGAAACACCATATATTTT. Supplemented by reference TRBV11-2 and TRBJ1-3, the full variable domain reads EAGVAQSPRYKIIEKRQSVAFWCNPISGHATLYWYQQILGQGPKLLIQFQNNGVVDDSQLPKDRFSAERLKGVDSTLKIQPAKLEDSAVYLCASTGQLISGNTIYFGEGSWLTVV.

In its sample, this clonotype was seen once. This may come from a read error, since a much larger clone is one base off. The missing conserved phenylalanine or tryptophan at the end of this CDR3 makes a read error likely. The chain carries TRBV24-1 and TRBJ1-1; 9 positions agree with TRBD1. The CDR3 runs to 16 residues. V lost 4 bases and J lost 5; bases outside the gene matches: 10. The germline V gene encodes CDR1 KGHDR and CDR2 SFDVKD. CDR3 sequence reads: CATSDSPDRGGTEAFL. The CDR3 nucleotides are TGTGCCACCAGTGACTCCCCGGACAGGGGTGGAACTGAAGCTTTCCTT.

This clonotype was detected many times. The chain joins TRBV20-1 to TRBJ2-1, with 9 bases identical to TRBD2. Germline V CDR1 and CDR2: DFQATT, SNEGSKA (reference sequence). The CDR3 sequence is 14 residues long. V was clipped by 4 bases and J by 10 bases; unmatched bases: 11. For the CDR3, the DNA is TGCAGTGCTATTAGCGGGAGTCACGTTCACGAGCAGTTCTTC. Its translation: CSAISGSHVHEQFF.

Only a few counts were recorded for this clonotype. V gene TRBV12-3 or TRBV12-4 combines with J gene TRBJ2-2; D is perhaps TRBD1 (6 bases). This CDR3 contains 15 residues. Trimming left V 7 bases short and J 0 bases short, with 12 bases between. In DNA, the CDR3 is TGTGCCAGCACGTCGACAGGAACGAACACCGGGGAGCTGTTTTTT. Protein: CASTSTGTNTGELFF.

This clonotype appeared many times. The CDR3 here is CASTPLEGAPGSDTQYF. CDR3 DNA: TGTGCCAGCACCCCTCTAGAAGGGGCGCCCGGGTCGGATACGCAGTATTTT. J is TRBJ2-3 and V is TRBV7-9; TRBD1 is a possible D gene (5 bases). Germline CDR1 and CDR2: SEHNR and FQNEAQ (reference sequence). The CDR3 loop spans 17 amino acids. The germline V and J ends were trimmed by 7 bases and 6 bases, with 26 bases remaining between them.

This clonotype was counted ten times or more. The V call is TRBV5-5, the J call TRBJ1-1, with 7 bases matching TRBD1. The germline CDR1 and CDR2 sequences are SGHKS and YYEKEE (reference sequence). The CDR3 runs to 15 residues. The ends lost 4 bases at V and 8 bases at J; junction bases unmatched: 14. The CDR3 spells CASSPIQDRTPEAFF. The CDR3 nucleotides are TGTGCCAGCAGCCCAATTCAGGACAGGACCCCCGAAGCTTTCTTT.

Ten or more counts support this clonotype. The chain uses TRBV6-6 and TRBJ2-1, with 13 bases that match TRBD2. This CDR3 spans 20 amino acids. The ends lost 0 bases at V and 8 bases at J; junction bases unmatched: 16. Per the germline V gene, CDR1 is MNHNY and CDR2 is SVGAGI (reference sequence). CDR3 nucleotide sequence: TGTGCCAGCAGTTACTCCCCGGGTACCATACTAGCGGGGGGGCCAGATGAGCAGTTCTTC. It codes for CASSYSPGTILAGGPDEQFF.

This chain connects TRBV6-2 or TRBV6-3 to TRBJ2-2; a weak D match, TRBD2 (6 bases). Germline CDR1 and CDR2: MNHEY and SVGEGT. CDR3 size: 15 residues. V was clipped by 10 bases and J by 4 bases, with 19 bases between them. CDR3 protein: CATQKEGRGTGELFF. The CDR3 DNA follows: TGTGCCACCCAAAAGGAGGGTAGAGGCACCGGGGAGCTGTTTTTT.

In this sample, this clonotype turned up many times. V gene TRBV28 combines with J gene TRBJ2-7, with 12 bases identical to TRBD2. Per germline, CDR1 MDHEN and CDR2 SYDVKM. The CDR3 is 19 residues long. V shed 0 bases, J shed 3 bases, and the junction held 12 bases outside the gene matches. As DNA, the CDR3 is TGTGCCAGCAGTTTATGGGGTCTAGCGGGGGGGCATAAGATCTACGAGCAGTACTTC. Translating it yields CASSLWGLAGGHKIYEQYF.

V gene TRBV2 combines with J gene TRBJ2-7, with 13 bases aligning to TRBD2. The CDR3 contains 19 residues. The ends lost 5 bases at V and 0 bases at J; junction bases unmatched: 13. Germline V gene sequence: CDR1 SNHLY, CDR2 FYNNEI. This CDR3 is CASSRRSLAGGASSYEQYF. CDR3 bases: TGTGCCAGCAGTCGAAGGTCACTAGCGGGAGGGGCAAGCTCCTACGAGCAGTACTTC.

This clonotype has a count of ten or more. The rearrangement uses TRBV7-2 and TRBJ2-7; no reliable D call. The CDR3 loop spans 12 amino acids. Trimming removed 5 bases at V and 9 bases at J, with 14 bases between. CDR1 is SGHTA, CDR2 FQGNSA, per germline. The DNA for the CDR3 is TGTGCCAGCAGCCGAGAACCTGGCGGGCAGTACTTC. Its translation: CASSREPGGQYF.

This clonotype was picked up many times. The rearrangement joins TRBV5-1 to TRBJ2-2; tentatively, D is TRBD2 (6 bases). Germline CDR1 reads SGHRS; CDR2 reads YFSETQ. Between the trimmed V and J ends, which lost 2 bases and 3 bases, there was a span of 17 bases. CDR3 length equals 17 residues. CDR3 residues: CASSLTSYQADTGELFF. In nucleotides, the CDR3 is TGCGCCAGCAGCTTAACTAGCTATCAGGCGGACACCGGGGAGCTGTTTTTT.

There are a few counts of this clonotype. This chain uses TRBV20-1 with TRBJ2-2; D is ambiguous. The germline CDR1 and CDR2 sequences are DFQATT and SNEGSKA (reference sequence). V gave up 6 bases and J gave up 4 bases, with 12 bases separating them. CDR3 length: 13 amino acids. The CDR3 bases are TGCAGTGCCAGCGTAGTCACCACCGGGGAGCTGTTTTTT. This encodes CSASVVTTGELFF.

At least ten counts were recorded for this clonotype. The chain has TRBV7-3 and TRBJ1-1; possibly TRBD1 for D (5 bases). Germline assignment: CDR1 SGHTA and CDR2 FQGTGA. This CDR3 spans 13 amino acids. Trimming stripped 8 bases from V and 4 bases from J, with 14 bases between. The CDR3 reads CASSSAGGTEAFF. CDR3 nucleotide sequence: TGTGCCAGCTCATCCGCCGGGGGCACTGAAGCTTTCTTT. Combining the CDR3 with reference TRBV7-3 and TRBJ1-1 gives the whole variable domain GAGVSQTPSNKVTEKGKYVELRCDPISGHTALYWYRQSLGQGPEFLIYFQGTGAADDSGLPNDRFFAVRPEGSVSTLKIQRTERGDSAVYLCASSSAGGTEAFFGQGTRLTVV.

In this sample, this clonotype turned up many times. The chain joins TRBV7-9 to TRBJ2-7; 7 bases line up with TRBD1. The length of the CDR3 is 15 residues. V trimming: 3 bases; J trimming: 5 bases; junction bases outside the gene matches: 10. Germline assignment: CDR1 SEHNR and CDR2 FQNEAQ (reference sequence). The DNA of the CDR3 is TGTGCCAGCAGCTTTCCTCCACAGGGGTTTAACGAGCAGTACTTC. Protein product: CASSFPPQGFNEQYF.

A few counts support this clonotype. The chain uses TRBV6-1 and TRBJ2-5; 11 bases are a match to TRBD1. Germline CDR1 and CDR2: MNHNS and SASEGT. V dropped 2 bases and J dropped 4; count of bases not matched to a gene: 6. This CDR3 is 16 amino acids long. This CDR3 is CASSEPGTGGGETQYF. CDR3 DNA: TGTGCCAGCAGTGAACCCGGGACAGGGGGGGGAGAGACCCAGTACTTC.

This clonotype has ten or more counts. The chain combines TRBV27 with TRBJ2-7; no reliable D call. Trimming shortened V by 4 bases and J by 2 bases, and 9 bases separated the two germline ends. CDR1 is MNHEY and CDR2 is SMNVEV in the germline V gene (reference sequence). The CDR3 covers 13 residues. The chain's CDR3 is CASSSIRAYEQYF. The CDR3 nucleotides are TGTGCCAGCAGTTCGATAAGGGCCTACGAGCAGTACTTC.

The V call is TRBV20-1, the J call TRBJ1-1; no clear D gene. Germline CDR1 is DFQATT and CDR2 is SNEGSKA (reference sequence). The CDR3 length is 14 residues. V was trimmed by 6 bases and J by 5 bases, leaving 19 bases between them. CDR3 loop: CSAKSMGLWTEAFF. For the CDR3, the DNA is TGCAGTGCCAAAAGTATGGGGTTATGGACTGAAGCTTTCTTT.

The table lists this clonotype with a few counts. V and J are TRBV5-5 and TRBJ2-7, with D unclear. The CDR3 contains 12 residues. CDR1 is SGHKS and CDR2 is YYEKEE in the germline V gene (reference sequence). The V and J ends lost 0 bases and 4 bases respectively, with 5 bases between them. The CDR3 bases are TGTGCCAGCAGCTTGGATGATTACGAGCAGTACTTC. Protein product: CASSLDDYEQYF.

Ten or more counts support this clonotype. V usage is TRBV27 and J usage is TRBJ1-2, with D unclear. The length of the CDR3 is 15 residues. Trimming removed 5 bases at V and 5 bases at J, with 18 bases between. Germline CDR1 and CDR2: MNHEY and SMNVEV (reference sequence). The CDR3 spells CASSHDRESRYGYTF. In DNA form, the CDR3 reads TGTGCCAGCAGTCATGACCGGGAGTCCCGTTATGGCTACACCTTC.

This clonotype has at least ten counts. As DNA, the CDR3 is TGCAGTGCTACCCTCGCGGGCGGGGGCAATGAGCAGTTCTTC. Its protein product is CSATLAGGGNEQFF. The genes are TRBV20-1 and TRBJ2-1, with 7 bases fitting TRBD2. CDR3 size: 14 residues. From germline, CDR1 is DFQATT and CDR2 SNEGSKA (reference sequence). The J segment lost 6 bases and the V segment lost 4 bases, leaving 9 bases of the junction unmatched.